Shown below are 18 T cell receptor beta chains from a single sample sequenced in a study of T cells in Graves' hyperthyroidism and ophthalmopathy (dated by TCRdb to between 2018 and 2020). Receptor amplification or capture employed multiplex PCR. Sequencer: Illumina HiSeq 2000. The TCR beta CDR3 regions were amplified from the RNA transcripts. A first-round RT-PCR of the TCR CDR3 used the HTBI primer set with the Qiagen OneStep RT-PCR kit. TCRdb reprocessing: public reads trimmed at Q25 with fastp, clones called with MiXCR, in-frame beta chains kept. Duplicate CDR3 protein sequences are folded into a single record with the most common DNA and genes. In this sample the table shows some 210,000 distinct CDR3 sequences, roughly 15% of which occur a single time. 50% of the sample is held by the ten biggest clonotypes. Specimen: blood. The origin of the receptors is a man between 45 and 60 years old with Graves' hyperthyroidism.

Ten or more counts support this clonotype. V usage is TRBV20-1 and J usage is TRBJ2-7, with D perhaps TRBD2 (6 bases). The CDR3 loop spans 15 amino acids. In germline, CDR1 is DFQATT, CDR2 SNEGSKA (reference sequence). Trimming took off 0 bases at V and 3 bases at J, with 15 bases between the two ends. Here the CDR3 reads CSARDRLGQGYEQYF. The CDR3 DNA reads TGCAGTGCTAGAGACCGACTAGGACAAGGCTACGAGCAGTACTTC.

Many counts were recorded for this clonotype. The V gene is TRBV11-2, the J gene TRBJ2-2; the D call may be TRBD1 or TRBD2 (5 bases each). The length of the CDR3 is 17 residues. Between the trimmed V and J ends, which lost 7 bases and 4 bases, there was a span of 22 bases. In germline, CDR1 is SGHAT, CDR2 FQNNGV. DNA of the CDR3: TGTGCCAGCACCCTAGGAATGCCAGGGACGAGCACCGGGGAGCTGTTTTTT. This gives the protein CASTLGMPGTSTGELFF.

This clonotype was recorded many times. V and J are TRBV6-2 or TRBV6-3 and TRBJ2-1; the D is unclear. V was shortened by 7 bases and J by 3 bases, with 10 bases between the two germline ends. CDR1 and CDR2 from the germline V gene are MNHEY and SVGEGT. The length of the CDR3 is 13 residues. The CDR3 bases are TGTGCCAGCAAATCAGACAACTACAATGAGCAGTTCTTC. It yields the protein CASKSDNYNEQFF.

This clonotype was seen at least ten times. The gene calls are TRBV2 and TRBJ2-5; 7 nucleotides align to TRBD2. Losses at the gene ends were 6 bases for V and 2 bases for J; bases not matched to a gene: 9. CDR1 is SNHLY, CDR2 FYNNEI, per germline. There are 15 residues in the CDR3. The CDR3 nucleotides are TGTGCCAGCAGGGGGAGGGACGGGGGACAAGAGACCCAGTACTTC. Its protein product is CASRGRDGGQETQYF. The full variable domain, its missing parts supplied by reference TRBV2 and TRBJ2-5, is EPEVTQTPSHQVTQMGQEVILRCVPISNHLYFYWYRQILGQKVEFLVSFYNNEISEKSEIFDDQFSVERPDGSNFTLKIRSTKLEDSAMYFCASRGRDGGQETQYFGPGTRLLVL.

This clonotype was found many times. Here the CDR3 reads CASSLDLQGWETQYF. The CDR3 nucleotides read TGTGCCAGCAGTTTAGATCTCCAGGGGTGGGAGACCCAGTACTTC. The chain carries TRBV12-3 or TRBV12-4 and TRBJ2-5; possible D gene TRBD1, 6 bases. The CDR3 runs 15 residues. V was shortened by 1 base and J by 5 bases, with 14 bases between the two germline ends.

This chain uses TRBV19 with TRBJ2-5, with D possibly being TRBD2 (6 bases). Trimming cost V 11 bases and J 0 bases, with 10 bases left between them. The germline CDR1 and CDR2 sequences are LNHDA and SQIVND (reference sequence). The CDR3 is made up of 12 amino acids. CDR3 sequence reads: CAVGLYQETQYF. CDR3 sequence (DNA): TGTGCCGTTGGACTATACCAAGAGACCCAGTACTTC. Supplemented by reference TRBV19 and TRBJ2-5, the full variable domain reads DGGITQSPKYLFRKEGQNVTLSCEQNLNHDAMYWYRQDPGQGLRLIYYSQIVNDFQKGDIAEGYSVSREKKESFPLTVTSAQKNPTAFYLCAVGLYQETQYFGPGTRLLVL.

This clonotype was seen many times. The chain employs TRBV2 and TRBJ1-4, with D possibly being TRBD1 (6 bases). Germline-derived CDR1 and CDR2 are SNHLY and FYNNEI. The CDR3 is 16 amino acids. Trimming took 8 bases from V and 5 from J, leaving 21 bases between them. CDR3: CASRRLVSQGNEKLFF. CDR3 nucleotides: TGTGCCAGCCGGCGGCTCGTCTCTCAGGGGAATGAAAAACTGTTTTTT. Full variable domain (remainder filled in from reference TRBV2 and TRBJ1-4): EPEVTQTPSHQVTQMGQEVILRCVPISNHLYFYWYRQILGQKVEFLVSFYNNEISEKSEIFDDQFSVERPDGSNFTLKIRSTKLEDSAMYFCASRRLVSQGNEKLFFGSGTQLSVL.

This clonotype turned up a few times. The CDR3 coding sequence is TGTGCCAGCAGTACAAGACAGGGTGGCACAGATACGCAGTATTTT. It encodes CASSTRQGGTDTQYF. The V and J genes are TRBV28 and TRBJ2-3, with 7 bases identical to TRBD1. The CDR3 sequence is 15 residues long. Germline V gene lookup returns CDR1 MDHEN and CDR2 SYDVKM. Trimming removed 5 bases from V and 1 base from J; junction bases left unmatched: 6.

This clonotype was found once. The V call is TRBV28, the J call TRBJ2-7; the match to TRBD2 covers 9 bases. CDR3 length: 16 residues. Trimming at V came to 2 bases and at J to 1 base, leaving 6 bases not matched to a gene. Germline lookup yields CDR1 MDHEN and CDR2 SYDVKM. The CDR3 sequence: CASSLPLTSGSYEQYF. The CDR3 nucleotides are TGTGCCAGCAGTTTACCGCTGACTAGCGGTTCCTACGAGCAGTACTTC. Full variable domain (rest looked up from reference TRBV28 and TRBJ2-7): DVKVTQSSRYLVKRTGEKVFLECVQDMDHENMFWYRQDPGLGLRLIYFSYDVKMKEKGDIPEGYSVSREKKERFSLILESASTNQTSMYLCASSLPLTSGSYEQYFGPGTRLTVT.

This chain connects TRBV5-6 to TRBJ2-3; 11 bases match TRBD2. V gave up 1 base and J gave up 3 bases; unmatched junction bases: 4. The CDR3 has 16 residues. Germline CDR1 and CDR2: SGHDT and YYEEEE. The CDR3 reads CASSLTSGRITDTQYF. The CDR3 nucleotides are TGTGCCAGCAGCTTGACTAGCGGGAGAATTACAGATACGCAGTATTTT.

This clonotype turned up a few times. The chain combines TRBV7-9 with TRBJ2-7, with unresolved D. V gave up 2 bases and J gave up 7 bases, with 12 bases separating them. This CDR3 contains 13 residues. The V gene's germline CDR1 is SEHNR and CDR2 FQNEAQ (reference sequence). The CDR3 is CASSLKGAFEQYF. The CDR3 nucleotides are TGTGCCAGCAGCTTAAAAGGAGCCTTTGAGCAGTACTTC. Filled out from reference TRBV7-9 and TRBJ2-7, the complete variable domain reads DTGVSQNPRHKITKRGQNVTFRCDPISEHNRLYWYRQTLGQGPEFLTYFQNEAQLEKSRLLSDRFSAERPKGSFSTLEIQRTEQGDSAMYLCASSLKGAFEQYFGPGTRLTVT.

The sample holds many counts of this clonotype. The chain combines TRBV28 with TRBJ1-1; D remains unclear. This CDR3 contains 15 residues. V dropped 6 bases and J dropped 0 bases, with 14 bases sitting between them. Germline V gives CDR1 MDHEN, CDR2 SYDVKM. CDR3 amino acids: CASSVGGFVNTEAFF. The CDR3 DNA follows: TGTGCCAGCAGCGTGGGTGGGTTCGTGAACACTGAAGCTTTCTTT.

This clonotype was observed many times. This sequence joins TRBV18 and TRBJ2-3; TRBD1 matches 8 bases. V gave up 1 base and J gave up 3 bases; unmatched junction bases: 3. Germline CDR1 KGHSH, CDR2 LQKENI. This CDR3 has 15 residues. CDR3 DNA: TGTGCCAGCTCACCACTACAGGGGGGAACAGATACGCAGTATTTT. Translation: CASSPLQGGTDTQYF. Full variable domain (missing parts from reference TRBV18 and TRBJ2-3): NAGVMQNPRHLVRRRGQEARLRCSPMKGHSHVYWYRQLPEEGLKFMVYLQKENIIDESGMPKERFSAEFPKEGPSILRIQQVVRGDSAAYFCASSPLQGGTDTQYFGPGTRLTVL.

At least ten counts were recorded for this clonotype. The chain couples TRBV12-3 or TRBV12-4 to TRBJ2-5, with a weak D call TRBD2 (5 bases). The ends were cut back, 0 bases at V and 9 bases at J, with 11 bases in the middle. The CDR3 sequence is 13 residues long. CDR3 nucleotide sequence: TGTGCCAGCAGTTTAGCTCTTCGGGAATCCCAGTACTTC. Protein sequence: CASSLALRESQYF.

This clonotype occurred many times. The chain has TRBV6-1 and TRBJ2-7; TRBD2 aligns across 9 bases. The CDR3 length is 15 residues. Germline lookup yields CDR1 MNHNS and CDR2 SASEGT. Losses at the gene ends were 6 bases for V and 0 bases for J; bases not matched to a gene: 6. CDR3 nucleotides: TGTGCCAGCAGAAGGACTAGCGCGAGCTCCTACGAGCAGTACTTC. This codes for CASRRTSASSYEQYF.

This clonotype was seen ten or more times. The gene calls are TRBV18 and TRBJ1-3; D gene unclear. V lost 3 bases and J lost 0, with 9 bases in between. CDR3 length: 15 residues. Germline V lookup: CDR1 KGHSH, CDR2 LQKENI. The CDR3 here is CASSPSQSSGNTIYF. CDR3 DNA sequence: TGTGCCAGCTCACCGAGTCAAAGCTCTGGAAACACCATATATTTT. Together with reference TRBV18 and TRBJ1-3, the CDR3 gives the full variable domain: NAGVMQNPRHLVRRRGQEARLRCSPMKGHSHVYWYRQLPEEGLKFMVYLQKENIIDESGMPKERFSAEFPKEGPSILRIQQVVRGDSAAYFCASSPSQSSGNTIYFGEGSWLTVV.

This clonotype has at least ten counts. This chain links TRBV13 with TRBJ2-1; no firm D call. CDR3 length: 18 residues. V was clipped by 2 bases and J by 8 bases, with 25 bases between them. Germline assignment: CDR1 PRHDT and CDR2 FYEKMQ (reference sequence). CDR3 sequence: CASSLSRQAIPLEYEQFF. CDR3 DNA: TGTGCCAGCAGCTTAAGTCGGCAGGCGATCCCGCTTGAGTATGAGCAGTTCTTC.

This clonotype came up many times. The chain's CDR3 is CASSESGDQRKQYF. The DNA for the CDR3 is TGTGCCAGCAGTGAATCGGGGGACCAAAGGAAGCAGTACTTC. The V gene is TRBV25-1, the J gene TRBJ2-7; TRBD2 is a possible D gene (6 bases). V was trimmed by 1 base and J by 8 bases, leaving 15 bases between them. This CDR3 has 14 residues. Germline CDR1 MGHDK, CDR2 SYGVNS.